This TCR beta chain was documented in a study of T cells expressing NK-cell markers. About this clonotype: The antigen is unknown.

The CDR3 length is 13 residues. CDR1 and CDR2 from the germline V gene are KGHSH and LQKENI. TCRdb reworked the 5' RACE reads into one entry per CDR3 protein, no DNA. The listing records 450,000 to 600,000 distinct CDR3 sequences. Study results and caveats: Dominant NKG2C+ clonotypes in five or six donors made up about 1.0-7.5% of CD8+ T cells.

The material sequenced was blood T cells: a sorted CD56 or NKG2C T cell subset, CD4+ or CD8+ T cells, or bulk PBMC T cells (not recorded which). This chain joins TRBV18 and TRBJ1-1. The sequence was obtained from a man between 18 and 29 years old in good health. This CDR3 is CASSPPQRSEAFF.